The rows below give T cell receptor beta chains drawn from one sample of a study of cytomegalovirus exposure and HLA in healthy donors. Profiled with immunoSEQ multiplex PCR; TCRdb holds only in-frame clones, not every one. The repertoire holds approximately 110,000 clones, approximately 70% seen once, with about 11% in the top ten. Source material: PBMCs. These receptors came from a man in his forties in good health and CMV-seropositive. Each CDR3 is given with its conserved first and last residue. D genes are given only for firm matches. Clone size is not always given. Where it is, it says once, few, many or a class for expanded clones.

>NA|14|TRBJ1-1|TRBV4-1|NA
TGCGCCAGCAGCCAAGATTTCGGGGAAACTGAAGCTTTCTTT
CASSQDFGETEAFF
>NA|16|TRBJ1-3|TRBV12-5|NA
TGTGCTAGTGGTTTGGGTGACAGATTCTCTGGAAACACCATATATTTT
CASGLGDRFSGNTIYF
>NA|14|TRBJ1-5|TRBV2|NA
TGTGCCAGCAGCGTTACGGGGGGCGGTCAGCCCCAGCATTTT
CASSVTGGGQPQHF
>TRBD1|13|TRBJ1-2|TRBV11-2|few
TGTGCCAGCAGCTTAGAACCAGGGGGTGGCTACACCTTC
CASSLEPGGGYTF
>TRBD1|13|TRBJ1-2|TRBV18|NA
TGTGCCAGCTCCCAAGGACAGGTTTTTGGCTACACCTTC
CASSQGQVFGYTF
>NA|13|TRBJ2-1|TRBV11-3|NA
TGTGCCAGCAGCTTAATAGCGGACAATGAGCAGTTCTTC
CASSLIADNEQFF
>TRBD1|14|TRBJ1-2|TRBV10-3|once
TGTGCCATCAGTGAAGGGACAGCTAACTATGGCTACACCTTC
CAISEGTANYGYTF
>TRBD2|15|TRBJ2-1|TRBV5-4|NA
TGTGCCAGCAGCTTGGGGCTAGCGGACTACAATGAGCAGTTCTTC
CASSLGLADYNEQFF
>NA|15|TRBJ1-5|TRBV28|NA
TGTGCCAGCAGTCCTTCGCGGGGAGGAGGTCAGCCCCAGCATTTT
CASSPSRGGGQPQHF
>TRBD1|16|TRBJ1-1|TRBV9|NA
TGTGCCAGCAGCGGCAGGGGGCCCGATGTGAACACTGAAGCTTTCTTT
CASSGRGPDVNTEAFF
>TRBD2|15|TRBJ2-3|TRBV30|NA
TGTGCCTGGAGTGTAACGGGAGGTGCGGGAGATACGCAGTATTTT
CAWSVTGGAGDTQYF
>NA|13|TRBJ1-3|TRBV7-8|few
TGTGCCAGCAGCGGCGGACAGGGAAACACCATATATTTT
CASSGGQGNTIYF
>NA|11|TRBJ2-2|TRBV6-6|NA
TGTGCCAGCAGCCAACGGGAGGAGCTGTTTTTT
CASSQREELFF
>TRBD2|18|TRBJ2-3|TRBV4-1|NA
TGCGCCAGCAGCCAAGGCCGCAGCGGGAGGGTGGGCACAGATACGCAGTATTTT
CASSQGRSGRVGTDTQYF
>NA|16|TRBJ2-7|TRBV7-2|NA
TGTGCCAGCAGCTTAGGAGGAGCGGGTCCAACCTACGAGCAGTACTTC
CASSLGGAGPTYEQYF
>NA|15|TRBJ1-2|TRBV6-5|NA
TGTGCCAGCAGTTACTCCCCACAGGGCCTCCTGGGCTACACCTTC
CASSYSPQGLLGYTF
>NA|16|TRBJ1-3|TRBV25-1|NA
TGTGCCAAGTGGGCCGTCCAGCCCTACTCTGGAAACACCATATATTTT
CAKWAVQPYSGNTIYF
>TRBD2|14|TRBJ2-1|TRBV2|NA
TGTGCCAGCAGTGTAGCGGGAGGAGGAAATGAGCAGTTCTTC
CASSVAGGGNEQFF
>NA|16|TRBJ2-7|TRBV18|few
TGTGCCAGCTCACCCACGAGCGGGGGAGGGGGCGACGAGCAGTACTTC
CASSPTSGGGGDEQYF
>TRBD2|14|TRBJ2-5|TRBV5-1|once
TGCGCCAGCTCCGGACTAGCAGCGCAAGAGACCCAGTACTTC
CASSGLAAQETQYF
>NA|14|TRBJ1-1|TRBV27|NA
TGTGCCAGCAGTTATCAGGGAATGAACACTGAAGCTTTCTTT
CASSYQGMNTEAFF
>NA|14|TRBJ1-5|TRBV6-1|NA
TGTGCCAGTTCCCAGGACAGCGTTTTTCAGCCCCAGCATTTT
CASSQDSVFQPQHF